Described below is a single T cell receptor (beta chain) sequence and its context. Its antigen has not been determined. No much larger clone exists at a distance of one base, and base qualities are not known. The CDR3 starts with the cysteine, ends with the phenylalanine, and has 12 residues. Just the 36-base CDR3 DNA is kept, in frame starting at base 1. From the germline V gene (reference sequence), CDR1 is SEHNR and CDR2 is FQNEAQ. The V and J ends are trimmed by 5 bases and 4 bases, leaving 8 bases between them. The sample's time point label, in plain terms: baseline before first vaccination. Vaccinee samples came from UK trials COV001 and COV002, including a single-blind randomized controlled phase 2/3 trial of AZD1222 (ChAdOx1 nCoV-19) in healthy adults. For TCRbeta chain sequencing, PBMC samples were collected from trial participants at day 0 and at day 28 after the second dose. This sample is part of a study of T cell responses to AZD1222 COVID-19 vaccine listed by TCRdb under 2021. As for the study more broadly: AZD1222 recipients given second doses at about 4 weeks or at about 12 weeks were pooled, since spike-specific TCR depth and breadth were not found to differ between the two schedules. Enrollment into the trials was organized by age into subgroups of 18-55, 56-69 and 70-plus years, and those subgroups contained roughly 160, 29 and 62 TCR-sequenced participants, respectively. TCR sequencing covered approximately 230 trial participants: 200 to 220 given two doses of AZD1222 and 26 given two doses of MenACWY control vaccine.

The CDR3 regions of human TCRbeta chains were analyzed by immunosequencing. The study's own analysis went as follows. Repertoire TCRs were checked for matches against a reference library of SARS-CoV-2-specific TCRs that had been generated using the MIRA antigen-specificity platform. Breadth was defined as the fraction of unique TCRs that were SARS-CoV-2-associated, and depth was defined as the fraction of total T cells that were SARS-CoV-2-associated. Using the MIRA data, each spike-specific TCR was mapped to the spike region that the TCR reacts to and placed in a CD4 or CD8 class. Log10-transformed breadth and depth values were compared by one-way ANOVA with Sidak's multiple comparisons tests. TCRdb re-hosts the immuneACCESS table, in-frame sequences only. Its copies lack some clones; in the studies checked, an unresolved V gene accounts for under half of them, and the cause for the rest is not known. V, J and clone size were drawn from that table, and D and trimming were deduced from the DNA. The sample table holds about 140,000 clones, of which about 92% were seen once. Jointly, the top ten make up around 5.1% of the sample.

The paper as a whole reports these results and caveats: Reportedly, almost half of the unique spike-specific TCRs recognized epitopes lying outside the regions that are mutated in the B.1.351 and B.1.1.7 variants. CD4 TCRs associated with the vaccine covered the entire spike protein, and the dominant responses were in regions 160-218 and 743-854. Most participants were white British and females outnumbered males, and the authors suggested that clonal diversity may have been underestimated. Conclusions about previously exposed vaccinees are limited, since just 5 to 7 AZD1222 recipients were seropositive for SARS-CoV-2 at baseline. The 56-69-year group was small, and its depth increase did not reach significance, likely because of low power. After two AZD1222 doses, both the breadth and the depth of spike-specific TCRs were significantly higher than at day 0 and than in MenACWY recipients. Because no day 14 peak-response samples were available, repertoires were characterized only after the peak T cell response.

The source material was peripheral blood, sampled on day 0 of AZD1222 vaccination. The chain was built from TRBV7-9 and TRBJ1-2, with the D gene call left open. This receptor was obtained from an adult in good health. The nucleotide sequence is TGTGCCAGCAGCCCTGGGCCCTATGGCTACACCTTC. It encodes CASSPGPYGYTF. Extended through the reference TRBV7-9 and TRBJ1-2 proteins, this CDR3 yields the full variable domain: DTGVSQNPRHKITKRGQNVTFRCDPISEHNRLYWYRQTLGQGPEFLTYFQNEAQLEKSRLLSDRFSAERPKGSFSTLEIQRTEQGDSAMYLCASSPGPYGYTFGSGTRLTVV.